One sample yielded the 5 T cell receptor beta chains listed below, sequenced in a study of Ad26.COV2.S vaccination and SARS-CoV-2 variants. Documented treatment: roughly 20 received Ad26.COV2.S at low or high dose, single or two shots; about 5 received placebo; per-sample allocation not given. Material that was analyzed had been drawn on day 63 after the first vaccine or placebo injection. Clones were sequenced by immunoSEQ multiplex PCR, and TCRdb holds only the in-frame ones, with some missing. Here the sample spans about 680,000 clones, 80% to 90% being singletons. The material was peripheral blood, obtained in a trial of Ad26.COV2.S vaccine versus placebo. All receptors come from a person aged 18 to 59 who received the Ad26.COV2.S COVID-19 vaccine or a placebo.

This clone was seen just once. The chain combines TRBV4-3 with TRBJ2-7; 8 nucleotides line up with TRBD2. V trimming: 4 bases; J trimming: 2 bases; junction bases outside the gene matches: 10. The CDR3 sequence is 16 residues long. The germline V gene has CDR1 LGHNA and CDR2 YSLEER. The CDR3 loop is CASSRVRASGPYEQYF. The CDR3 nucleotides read TGCGCCAGCAGCCGAGTACGGGCTAGCGGGCCCTACGAGCAGTACTTC.

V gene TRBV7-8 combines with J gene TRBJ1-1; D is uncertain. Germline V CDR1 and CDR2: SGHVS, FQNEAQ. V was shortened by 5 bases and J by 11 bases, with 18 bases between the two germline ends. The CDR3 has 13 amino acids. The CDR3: CASSPTTSEAAFF. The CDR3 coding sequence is TGTGCCAGCAGCCCAACCACGTCCGAGGCGGCTTTCTTT.

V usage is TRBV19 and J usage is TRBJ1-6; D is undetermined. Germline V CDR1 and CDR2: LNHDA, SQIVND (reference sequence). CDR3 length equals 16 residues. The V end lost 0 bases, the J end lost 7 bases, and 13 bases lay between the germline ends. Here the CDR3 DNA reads TGTGCCAGTAGTATAGATCGGGTCAGCCTAAATTCACCCCTCCACTTT. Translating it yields CASSIDRVSLNSPLHF.

The CDR3 region has the DNA TGCGCCAGCAGCCAAGGGCATGAAAAACTGTTTTTT. It codes for CASSQGHEKLFF. The V gene is TRBV4-1, the J gene TRBJ1-4, with no clear D. The CDR3 runs to 12 residues. The V end lost 1 base, the J end lost 6 bases, and 3 bases lay between the germline ends. The germline V gene has CDR1 MGHRA and CDR2 YSYEKL.

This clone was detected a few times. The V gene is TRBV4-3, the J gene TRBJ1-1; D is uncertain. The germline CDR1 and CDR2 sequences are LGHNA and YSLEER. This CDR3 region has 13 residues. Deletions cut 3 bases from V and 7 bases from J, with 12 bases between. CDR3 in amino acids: CASSQDGTIEAFF. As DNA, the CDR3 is TGCGCCAGCAGCCAGGACGGAACAATTGAAGCTTTCTTT.